The rows below give T cell receptor beta chains drawn from one sample of a study of Graves' ophthalmopathy and Graves' hyperthyroidism. From the multiplex PCR reads, TCRdb called clonotypes with MiXCR, one entry per CDR3 protein. The table has about 480,000 distinct CDR3 sequences, 13% to 15% seen once. Input material: blood. The receptors derive from a woman between 25 and 40 years old with Graves' ophthalmopathy. The CDR3 runs from the conserved cysteine through the conserved F or W. A D gene is named only where the DNA matches it firmly. Part of the rows lack a size; the others show once, few, many or a class for expanded clones.

cdr3_aa,cdr3_nt,d_call,j_call,clone_size,v_call
CASSPDGTGINQPQHF,TGTGCCAGCAGTCCTGATGGGACAGGGATAAATCAGCCCCAGCATTTT,TRBD1,TRBJ1-5,-,TRBV6-1
CASSPLVRNTGELFF,TGTGCCAGCAGTCCCTTGGTACGGAACACCGGGGAGCTGTTTTTT,-,TRBJ2-2,-,TRBV28
CSAVSLNTEAFF,TGCAGTGCCGTGAGCCTGAACACTGAAGCTTTCTTT,-,TRBJ1-1,many,TRBV20-1
CAWSADRGGNTEAFF,TGTGCCTGGAGTGCGGACAGGGGGGGCAACACTGAAGCTTTCTTT,TRBD1,TRBJ1-1,few,TRBV30
CASGQRDSYEQYF,TGTGCCAGCGGCCAGCGCGACTCCTACGAGCAGTACTTC,-,TRBJ2-7,many,TRBV28
CASSKTLYEQYF,TGTGCCAGCAGCAAGACCCTCTACGAGCAGTACTTC,-,TRBJ2-7,few,TRBV7-9
CSAGVSNKYEQYF,TGCAGCGCCGGGGTTTCAAATAAATACGAGCAGTACTTC,-,TRBJ2-7,few,TRBV20-1
CASSKEGPSRVTNTEAFF,TGTGCCAGCAGTAAAGAAGGGCCCTCTCGAGTGACAAACACTGAAGCTTTCTTT,-,TRBJ1-1,many,TRBV27
CATGTGASSSHQPQHF,TGTGCCACTGGGACAGGTGCCTCTAGTTCTCATCAGCCCCAGCATTTT,TRBD1,TRBJ1-5,many,TRBV10-3
CASSERGQGLETQYF,TGCGCCAGCAGTGAGAGGGGACAGGGATTGGAGACCCAGTACTTC,TRBD1,TRBJ2-5,few,TRBV10-2
CASSLAAGQGYTEAFF,TGTGCCAGCAGCTTAGCGGCGGGACAGGGGTACACTGAAGCTTTCTTT,TRBD1,TRBJ1-1,once,TRBV11-1
CASSLKGFPYEQYF,TGTGCCAGCAGTTTAAAGGGTTTCCCCTACGAGCAGTACTTC,-,TRBJ2-7,-,TRBV28
CATSMGGADYGYTF,TGTGCCACCAGCATGGGGGGCGCGGACTATGGCTACACCTTC,-,TRBJ1-2,-,TRBV15
CASCTGTGITYEQYF,TGTGCCAGCTGCACAGGGACAGGGATAACCTACGAGCAGTACTTC,TRBD1,TRBJ2-7,many,TRBV6-5
CASSASFGGIRQPQHF,TGTGCCAGCAGCGCTTCTTTTGGGGGAATACGGCAGCCCCAGCATTTT,-,TRBJ1-5,-,TRBV11-2
CASSYGTSYGYTF,TGTGCCAGCAGTTATGGGACGTCCTATGGCTACACCTTC,-,TRBJ1-2,many,TRBV12-3/TRBV12-4
CASTRMGAVVDTQYF,TGTGCCAGCACACGAATGGGGGCAGTTGTGGATACGCAGTATTTT,-,TRBJ2-3,-,TRBV12-3/TRBV12-4
CASSSGTGGSTEAFF,TGTGCCAGCAGTTCTGGGACAGGGGGATCCACTGAAGCTTTCTTT,TRBD1,TRBJ1-1,-,TRBV27
CASSIPRGIAQPQHF,TGTGCCAGTAGTATACCCAGGGGGATAGCTCAGCCCCAGCATTTT,TRBD1,TRBJ1-5,many,TRBV19
CASITPTFGYTF,TGTGCCAGCATAACCCCGACATTCGGCTACACCTTC,-,TRBJ1-2,-,TRBV6-1
CARKGVTEAFF,TGTGCCAGGAAAGGGGTAACTGAAGCTTTCTTT,-,TRBJ1-1,few,TRBV24-1
CASSSGPGTSGEQYF,TGTGCCAGCAGCTCAGGTCCGGGGACCTCGGGCGAGCAGTACTTC,-,TRBJ2-7,-,TRBV11-2
CASSTYRVLSYEQYF,TGTGCCAGCAGCACCTACAGGGTTCTATCCTACGAGCAGTACTTC,-,TRBJ2-7,many,TRBV5-6
CASSPTRSYEQYF,TGTGCCAGCAGTCCAACACGCTCCTACGAGCAGTACTTC,-,TRBJ2-7,many,TRBV28
CASSDFRAYSGNTIYF,TGTGCCAGCAGTGATTTTAGGGCCTACTCTGGAAACACCATATATTTT,-,TRBJ1-3,many,TRBV25-1
CASTTGGVTGELFF,TGTGCCAGCACCACAGGGGGCGTCACCGGGGAGCTGTTTTTT,TRBD1,TRBJ2-2,many,TRBV3-1
CASSDGTSVAEQYF,TGTGCCAGCAGCGACGGGACTAGCGTGGCCGAGCAGTACTTC,TRBD2,TRBJ2-7,many,TRBV9
CASSLKTGRNTGELFF,TGCGCCAGCAGCTTAAAGACAGGGAGGAACACCGGGGAGCTGTTTTTT,TRBD1,TRBJ2-2,few,TRBV5-1
CASSQVLSGGTEAFF,TGTGCCAGCAGCCAAGTGCTTTCGGGGGGCACTGAAGCTTTCTTT,-,TRBJ1-1,many,TRBV14
CASSSMGRPYEQYF,TGTGCCAGCAGTTCAATGGGACGCCCCTACGAGCAGTACTTC,-,TRBJ2-7,-,TRBV6-5
CASSQEWGAFF,TGTGCCAGCAGTCAAGAGTGGGGAGCTTTCTTT,-,TRBJ1-1,many,TRBV2
CASSLYTGELFF,TGTGCCAGTAGTCTCTACACCGGGGAGCTGTTTTTT,-,TRBJ2-2,many,TRBV19
CASSFELAGAFEQYF,TGTGCCAGCAGTTTCGAGCTAGCGGGAGCCTTCGAGCAGTACTTC,TRBD2,TRBJ2-7,-,TRBV12-3/TRBV12-4
CASNRAGTRYGYTF,TGTGCCAGCAACCGAGCCGGGACCCGCTATGGCTACACCTTC,-,TRBJ1-2,-,TRBV7-9
CASSFGTGRTQYF,TGTGCCAGCAGTTTCGGGACAGGGAGGACCCAGTACTTC,TRBD1,TRBJ2-5,many,TRBV12-3/TRBV12-4
CASSLSPNQPQHF,TGTGCCAGCAGCTTAAGTCCAAATCAGCCCCAGCATTTT,-,TRBJ1-5,many,TRBV7-2
CASRRGGFTDTQYF,TGTGCCAGCAGGAGGGGGGGGTTCACAGATACGCAGTATTTT,-,TRBJ2-3,many,TRBV6-1
CARVDGNTEAFF,TGTGCCAGGGTAGACGGGAACACTGAAGCTTTCTTT,-,TRBJ1-1,many,TRBV2
CASMPNGVTNTGELFF,TGTGCCAGTATGCCCAATGGGGTAACGAACACCGGGGAGCTGTTTTTT,-,TRBJ2-2,many,TRBV19
CASSRTATISYEQYF,TGCGCCAGCAGCAGGACAGCGACGATTTCCTACGAGCAGTACTTC,-,TRBJ2-7,many,TRBV5-1
CASSLGGFSNQPQHF,TGTGCCAGCAGTTTAGGTGGATTTAGCAATCAGCCCCAGCATTTT,-,TRBJ1-5,many,TRBV12-3/TRBV12-4
CASKTGFGTEAFF,TGTGCCAGCAAAACAGGGTTTGGTACTGAAGCTTTCTTT,-,TRBJ1-1,many,TRBV28
CASSLAWGQGAKNIQYF,TGTGCCAGCAGCTTAGCGTGGGGACAGGGGGCCAAAAACATTCAGTACTTC,TRBD1,TRBJ2-4,many,TRBV7-9
CASSSTTSGSGETQYF,TGTGCCAGCAGTTCAACGACTAGCGGGAGTGGGGAGACCCAGTACTTC,TRBD2,TRBJ2-5,many,TRBV6-5
CATSIGGSGISYEQYF,TGTGCCACCAGCATCGGGGGTAGCGGGATTTCCTACGAGCAGTACTTC,TRBD2,TRBJ2-7,many,TRBV15
CASSPWDSLEAFF,TGTGCCAGCAGCCCATGGGACAGTTTAGAAGCTTTCTTT,TRBD1,TRBJ1-1,many,TRBV11-2
CASRARDRTYEQYF,TGTGCCAGCAGAGCCCGGGACAGGACCTACGAGCAGTACTTC,TRBD1,TRBJ2-7,many,TRBV28
CASSPRGTPRQQYF,TGTGCCAGCAGCCCTAGAGGGACTCCAAGACAGCAGTACTTC,-,TRBJ2-7,many,TRBV7-6
CASSLGGGQPYGYTF,TGCGCCAGCAGCTTGGGGGGGGGACAGCCCTATGGCTACACCTTC,TRBD1,TRBJ1-2,-,TRBV5-1
CASSLSGGGTATQYF,TGTGCCAGCAGTTTATCGGGGGGAGGGACAGCGACCCAGTACTTC,-,TRBJ2-5,-,TRBV28
CASRTQQGVNTEAFF,TGTGCCAGCAGAACACAACAGGGGGTAAACACTGAAGCTTTCTTT,TRBD1,TRBJ1-1,many,TRBV12-3/TRBV12-4
CASSYSGGRADEQYF,TGTGCCAGCAGTTACTCTGGCGGGAGGGCGGACGAGCAGTACTTC,TRBD2,TRBJ2-7,-,TRBV6-5
CASSQWGQDLYEQYF,TGCGCCAGCAGCCAGTGGGGACAGGATTTATACGAGCAGTACTTC,TRBD1,TRBJ2-7,few,TRBV4-1
CASSPPGHYGYTF,TGTGCCAGCAGCCCTCCTGGGCACTATGGCTACACCTTC,-,TRBJ1-2,many,TRBV6-5
CASSLAWTSGGQETQYF,TGTGCCAGCAGTTTAGCGTGGACTAGCGGGGGCCAAGAGACCCAGTACTTC,TRBD2,TRBJ2-5,-,TRBV12-3/TRBV12-4
CAWGVAGSYGYTF,TGTGCCTGGGGTGTGGCAGGGTCCTATGGCTACACCTTC,-,TRBJ1-2,few,TRBV30
CASSLMAAYEQYF,TGTGCCAGCTCACTTATGGCGGCCTACGAGCAGTACTTC,-,TRBJ2-7,few,TRBV18
CASSYSQPPNTEAFF,TGTGCCAGCAGTTACTCGCAGCCTCCGAACACTGAAGCTTTCTTT,-,TRBJ1-1,many,TRBV6-5